These 17 T cell receptor beta chains originate from one sample sequenced in a study of molecular identifiers for immune sequencing clone quantification. One entry per CDR3 protein, called by TCRdb with MiXCR from the PCR reads. The repertoire consists of over 600,000 distinct CDR3 sequences, with 15% to 20% occurring once and the leading ten covering roughly 0.85%. Material for sequencing was naive CD8+ T cells from blood, with Jurkat cell RNA spiked in. The subset here: FACS-sorted CD8+CD4-CCR7+CD45RA+ naive T cells. These receptors originate from a human donor in good health. Some libraries in this study had Jurkat cell RNA spiked in.

In this sample, this clonotype turned up a few times. The chain is built from TRBV4-1 and TRBJ2-2, with no clear D. V lost 0 bases to trimming and J lost 0 bases, with 11 bases between them. CDR1 MGHRA and CDR2 YSYEKL come from the germline V gene. CDR3 length equals 17 residues. DNA of the CDR3: TGCGCCAGCAGCCAAGATCGGATCCTAGCGAACACCGGGGAGCTGTTTTTT. As protein: CASSQDRILANTGELFF.

This clonotype was found many times. The chain combines TRBV7-2 with TRBJ2-7; perhaps TRBD1 as D (6 bases). Germline V gene data show CDR1 as SGHTA and CDR2 as FQGNSA. V lost 3 bases and J 2 bases, leaving 11 bases between the germline ends. The CDR3 has 14 amino acids. The CDR3 DNA is TGTGCCAGCAGCTTGTCCGGGACACCCTACGAGCAGTACTTC. This encodes CASSLSGTPYEQYF. The entire variable domain, with the rest obtained from reference TRBV7-2 and TRBJ2-7, is as follows: GAGVSQSPSNKVTEKGKDVELRCDPISGHTALYWYRQSLGQGLEFLIYFQGNSAPDKSGLPSDRFSAERTGGSVSTLTIQRTQQEDSAVYLCASSLSGTPYEQYFGPGTRLTVT.

The chain has TRBV12-3 or TRBV12-4 and TRBJ1-6; D not certain. The CDR3 is 13 residues long. Trimming removed 6 bases from V and 11 bases from J, with 14 bases in between. In nucleotides, the CDR3 is TGTGCCAGCAGGCCCGGCGGGCCCGCACCCCTCCACTTT. Translated, it gives CASRPGGPAPLHF.

The chain uses TRBV14 and TRBJ2-3; possibly TRBD2 for D (6 bases). Trimming shortened V by 1 base and J by 15 bases, and 20 bases separated the two germline ends. Germline loops: CDR1 SGHDN, CDR2 FVKESK. The CDR3 contains 14 residues. The CDR3 DNA follows: TGTGCCAGCAGCCAAGGCGGGGAACCCCACCCCAGATATTTT. Its translation is CASSQGGEPHPRYF.

The CDR3 nucleotides read TGCGCCAGCAGCCAAGGCCCGGGAGGCCTCTACGAGCAGTACTTC. Translation gives CASSQGPGGLYEQYF. The chain combines TRBV4-1 with TRBJ2-7; 7 nucleotides line up with TRBD2. Germline V lookup: CDR1 MGHRA, CDR2 YSYEKL. This CDR3 is built from 15 residues. Trimming took 1 base from V and 3 from J; bases not matched to a gene: 6.

This sequence joins TRBV7-9 and TRBJ1-1; tentative D call: TRBD1 (5 bases). The CDR3 runs to 14 residues. V was cut by 5 bases and J by 4 bases, with 14 bases left in between. Germline lookup yields CDR1 SEHNR and CDR2 FQNEAQ (reference sequence). CDR3 DNA sequence: TGTGCCAGCAGCGGGTGGGGTGGGGGCACTGAAGCTTTCTTT. Its translation: CASSGWGGGTEAFF.

The rearrangement uses TRBV23-1 and TRBJ2-7; 12 nucleotides line up with TRBD2. TRBV23-1 is filed as an ORF, its function uncertain. The CDR3 extends over 18 amino acids. After removal of 4 bases from V and 0 bases from J, the junction contained 10 bases not matched to a gene. CDR3 sequence reads: CASSPLGLTSGSSYEQYF. CDR3 nucleotides: TGCGCCAGCAGTCCCTTAGGTTTGACTAGCGGGAGCTCCTACGAGCAGTACTTC.

This clonotype occurred many times. This rearrangement joins TRBV18 to TRBJ2-2; D is undetermined. Trimming cost V 8 bases and J 3 bases, with 10 bases left between them. CDR3 size: 13 residues. The germline gives CDR1 KGHSH, CDR2 LQKENI. As DNA, the CDR3 is TGTGCCAGCAGCCCTCTAGACACCGGGGAGCTGTTTTTT. Encoded protein: CASSPLDTGELFF.

This clonotype showed up many times. The chain couples TRBV30 to TRBJ1-5, with 10 positions matching TRBD1. V shed 2 bases, J shed 6 bases, and the junction held 4 bases outside the gene matches. Germline CDR1 reads GTSNPN; CDR2 reads SVGIG (reference sequence). The CDR3 totals 14 residues. DNA for the CDR3: TGTGCCTGGAGTATTGGGACAGGGGTTCAGCCCCAGCATTTT. Protein product: CAWSIGTGVQPQHF.

This clonotype showed up many times. This sequence joins TRBV4-3 and TRBJ1-1; D remains ambiguous. With 9 bases removed from V and 2 bases from J, the gap between germline ends came to 13 bases. CDR3 length: 13 amino acids. Germline assignment: CDR1 LGHNA and CDR2 YSLEER. The CDR3 reads CASQRERNTEAFF. DNA of the CDR3: TGCGCCAGTCAAAGGGAGAGAAACACTGAAGCTTTCTTT.

This sequence joins TRBV9 and TRBJ2-5; 7 bases are a match to TRBD1. Germline lookup yields CDR1 SGDLS and CDR2 YYNGEE. The CDR3 spans 19 residues. V shed 3 bases, J shed 3 bases, and the junction held 20 bases outside the gene matches. CDR3 nucleotides: TGTGCCAGCAGCGCCGAGGCGACAAACGGACAGGTGCTTGAAGAGACCCAGTACTTC. It translates to CASSAEATNGQVLEETQYF.

This clonotype came up many times. V gene TRBV13 combines with J gene TRBJ2-7, with 10 bases identical to TRBD1. There are 15 residues in the CDR3. The junction had 9 bases not matched to a gene; V was cut back by 5 bases and J by 5 bases. Germline CDR1 reads PRHDT; CDR2 reads FYEKMQ (reference sequence). CDR3 sequence reads: CASSATGTGEDEQYF. Written as DNA, the CDR3 is TGTGCCAGCAGCGCAACCGGGACAGGGGAGGACGAGCAGTACTTC.

A few counts support this clonotype. A read error may be the cause here, since a much bigger clone is one base away. The chain uses TRBV10-2 and TRBJ1-4; D not certain. This CDR3 contains 15 residues. Germline CDR1 is WSHSY and CDR2 is SAAADI. The V and J ends lost 7 bases and 8 bases respectively, with 20 bases between them. CDR3 in amino acids: CASTEDGRIVEKLFF. The CDR3 DNA reads as TGCGCCAGCACCGAGGACGGCCGTATCGTGGAAAAACTGTTTTTT.

This clonotype was counted many times. The chain is built from TRBV7-9 and TRBJ2-3; 9 bases agree with TRBD1. CDR3 length: 15 residues. Germline lookup yields CDR1 SEHNR and CDR2 FQNEAQ (reference sequence). Trimming took 4 bases from V and 6 from J; bases not matched to a gene: 8. CDR3 loop: CASSSGQGAVDTQYF. CDR3 in DNA: TGTGCCAGCAGCTCGGGACAGGGTGCGGTGGATACGCAGTATTTT.

The table lists this clonotype with many counts. The gene calls are TRBV10-3 and TRBJ2-7, with D unclear. The germline gives CDR1 ENHRY, CDR2 SYGVKD. This CDR3 is 13 amino acids long. V was trimmed by 1 base and J by 4 bases, leaving 8 bases between them. The CDR3 bases are TGTGCCATCAGTGAGTTCCCCGGTTACGAGCAGTACTTC. It specifies CAISEFPGYEQYF.

This clonotype was counted at least ten times. The chain uses TRBV20-1 and TRBJ2-2; possibly TRBD2 for D (6 bases). V was shortened by 3 bases and J by 1 base, with 18 bases between the two germline ends. Per the germline V gene, CDR1 is DFQATT and CDR2 is SNEGSKA (reference sequence). This CDR3 has 17 amino acids. The CDR3 loop reads CSARGIEGLRNTGELFF. CDR3 DNA sequence: TGCAGTGCTAGGGGGATAGAGGGACTCCGGAACACCGGGGAGCTGTTTTTT.

This clonotype came up a few times. The V call is TRBV6-1, the J call TRBJ2-3, with a possible D match to TRBD1 (5 bases). Matching the DNA end better, TRBJ1-5 makes the J call doubtful. The CDR3 has 13 amino acids. Germline CDR1 is MNHNS and CDR2 is SASEGT. Here the CDR3 DNA reads TGTGCCAGCAGTCCCTCAGGTACAGGTACGCAGCATTTT. Translating gives CASSPSGTGTQHF.